A single sample gave rise to the 7 T cell receptor beta chains below, sequenced in a study of T cell changes during pregnancy in multiple sclerosis. Here immunoSEQ multiplex PCR was the method, and the copy in TCRdb shows in-frame clones only, minus some. The repertoire holds approximately 58,000 clones, with around 92% as singletons. Sequencing was performed on peripheral blood, taken in the second trimester of pregnancy. The receptors originated from a female donor in good health, enrolled as a control in a pregnancy study.

This chain links TRBV6-5 with TRBJ2-1, with D perhaps TRBD2 (5 bases). Trimming removed 7 bases from V and 6 bases from J, with 19 bases in between. Germline CDR1 reads MNHEY; CDR2 reads SVGAGI. The CDR3 covers 15 residues. This CDR3 is CASINPPAAGNEQFF. CDR3 DNA sequence: TGTGCCAGCATCAACCCTCCAGCGGCAGGCAATGAGCAGTTCTTC.

The chain joins TRBV13 to TRBJ1-5, with D possibly TRBD1 on 6 matching bases. CDR1 is PRHDT and CDR2 is FYEKMQ in the germline V gene (reference sequence). The CDR3 has 14 amino acids. V was trimmed by 3 bases and J by 4 bases, leaving 10 bases between them. The chain's CDR3 is CASSLGHLNQPQHF. CDR3 nucleotides: TGTGCCAGCAGCTTGGGACACCTAAATCAGCCCCAGCATTTT.

This rearrangement joins TRBV5-5 to TRBJ2-6; D is possibly TRBD1 (5 bases). CDR3 length equals 18 residues. The V and J ends lost 2 bases and 1 base respectively, with 16 bases between them. Germline V gene sequence: CDR1 SGHKS, CDR2 YYEKEE (reference sequence). This CDR3 is CASSFSLRVNSGANVLTF. In nucleotides, the CDR3 is TGTGCCAGCAGCTTTTCGCTCAGGGTTAATTCTGGGGCCAACGTCCTGACTTTC. The full variable domain, completed using reference TRBV5-5 and TRBJ2-6, is DAGVTQSPTHLIKTRGQQVTLRCSPISGHKSVSWYQQVLGQGPQFIFQYYEKEERGRGNFPDRFSARQFPNYSSELNVNALLLGDSALYLCASSFSLRVNSGANVLTFGAGSRLTVL.

Notes on this clone: The same CDR3 arises from other DNA sequences in this sample as well. J is TRBJ2-3 and V is TRBV6-4, with 9 bases aligning to TRBD2. Germline V gene sequence: CDR1 MRHNA, CDR2 SNTAGT. This CDR3 contains 15 residues. Trimming took 3 bases from V and 4 from J; bases not matched to a gene: 5. The CDR3 protein is CASSEGGGAADTQYF. The CDR3 DNA is TGTGCCAGCAGTGAGGGCGGGGGGGCGGCAGATACGCAGTATTTT.

The gene calls are TRBV28 and TRBJ1-3; perhaps TRBD1 as D (5 bases). The CDR3 consists of 15 residues. Trimming shortened V by 11 bases and J by 1 base, and 18 bases separated the two germline ends. Germline CDR1 is MDHEN and CDR2 is SYDVKM. CDR3 coding DNA: TGTGCCGCCCTGGGGGGTATTGGATCTGGAAACACCATATATTTT. It codes for CAALGGIGSGNTIYF.

The table lists this clone with a few counts. The chain employs TRBV18 and TRBJ2-2; 8 bases are shared with TRBD1. With V trimmed by 5 bases and J by 6 bases, 11 bases remained unmatched. Per the germline V gene, CDR1 is KGHSH and CDR2 is LQKENI. The CDR3 consists of 16 residues. The CDR3 sequence is CASSSYETGVAGELFF. The CDR3 bases are TGTGCCAGCTCAAGCTACGAGACAGGGGTGGCCGGGGAGCTGTTTTTT.

The chain couples TRBV15 to TRBJ2-7; tentatively, D is TRBD2 (5 bases). Per germline, CDR1 LNHNV and CDR2 YYDKDF (reference sequence). With 0 bases removed from V and 7 bases from J, the gap between germline ends came to 7 bases. This CDR3 has 12 residues. The CDR3 sequence: CATSRDSGEQYF. CDR3 nucleotide sequence: TGTGCCACCAGCAGAGATTCGGGGGAGCAGTACTTC.